The 10 T cell receptor beta chains in this list originate from one sample, sequenced in a study of blood T cell repertoires in COVID-19. Sequencing was performed with immunoSEQ multiplex PCR; in TCRdb, only in-frame clones are kept and a portion is missing. This sample carries 200,000 to 300,000 clones, under 85% of them seen once, and the ten largest clones take 5.5%. Sequencing was performed on peripheral blood. These receptors originate from a human donor in a cohort sampled during active COVID-19.

The chain is built from TRBV19 and TRBJ1-5; 7 positions agree with TRBD1. With V trimmed by 3 bases and J by 2 bases, 10 bases remained unmatched. CDR3 length equals 17 residues. Germline CDR1 and CDR2: LNHDA and SQIVND (reference sequence). The CDR3 nucleotides read TGTGCCAGTAGTATTAAGGGTACAGGGGCTGGCAATCAGCCCCAGCATTTT. Its translation is CASSIKGTGAGNQPQHF.

The genes are TRBV3-1 (or the pseudogene TRBV3-2) and TRBJ2-7, with D possibly matching TRBD1 (6 bases). The CDR3 loop spans 14 amino acids. V lost 4 bases and J lost 0, with 10 bases in between. Germline V gene sequence: CDR1 LGHDT, CDR2 YNNKEL (reference sequence). The CDR3, as DNA: TGTGCCAGCAGCCCACGGACAGCCTCCTACGAGCAGTACTTC. The encoded protein is CASSPRTASYEQYF.

The chain combines TRBV7-9 with TRBJ2-1, with 10 bases aligning to TRBD2. The CDR3 is 15 residues long. Germline V gene sequence: CDR1 SEHNR, CDR2 FQNEAQ (reference sequence). The CDR3 nucleotides read TGTGCGTCGGTTAGCGGGGGGTCCACCTACAATGAGCAGTTCTTC. It specifies CASVSGGSTYNEQFF. Variable domain in full (rest from reference TRBV7-9 and TRBJ2-1): DTGVSQNPRHKITKRGQNVTFRCDPISEHNRLYWYRQTLGQGPEFLTYFQNEAQLEKSRLLSDRFSAERPKGSFSTLEIQRTEQGDSAMYLCASVSGGSTYNEQFFGPGTRLTVL.

This clone was found once. The chain couples TRBV18 to TRBJ1-6, with 9 bases fitting TRBD1. Trimming took 4 bases from V and 8 from J; bases not matched to a gene: 9. The CDR3 is 16 residues long. Germline CDR1 reads KGHSH; CDR2 reads LQKENI. This CDR3 reads CASSQLTGGDDSPLHF. The DNA of the CDR3 is TGTGCCAGCTCACAACTCACAGGGGGCGATGATTCACCCCTCCACTTT.

The chain uses TRBV5-1 and TRBJ2-5; 10 nucleotides match TRBD1. V was pared by 4 bases and J by 1 base, with 7 bases of the junction left unmatched. Looked up from germline, CDR1 is SGHRS and CDR2 is YFSETQ. The CDR3 consists of 16 residues. CDR3 loop: CASSPGGQGLQETQYF. The DNA for the CDR3 is TGCGCCAGCAGCCCGGGGGGACAGGGGCTCCAAGAGACCCAGTACTTC.

This chain uses TRBV4-2 with TRBJ1-6; D ambiguous. This CDR3 has 18 residues. Trimming removed 0 bases at V and 5 bases at J, with 17 bases between. Looked up from germline, CDR1 is LGHNA and CDR2 is YNFKEQ. CDR3 protein: CASSQDIVRAGNNSPLHF. For the CDR3, the DNA is TGTGCCAGCAGCCAAGATATAGTGCGGGCGGGAAATAATTCACCCCTCCACTTT.

The chain recombines TRBV11-3 with TRBJ2-1; TRBD2 aligns across 7 bases. Trimming removed 3 bases from V and 4 bases from J; junction bases left unmatched: 3. Germline lookup yields CDR1 SGHNT and CDR2 YENEEA. This CDR3 has 14 amino acids. The DNA for the CDR3 is TGTGCCAGCAGCTTTCGCGGGGGTTACAATGAGCAGTTCTTC. Translation gives CASSFRGGYNEQFF. Full variable domain (rest looked up from reference TRBV11-3 and TRBJ2-1): EAGVVQSPRYKIIEKKQPVAFWCNPISGHNTLYWYLQNLGQGPELLIRYENEEAVDDSQLPKDRFSAERLKGVDSTLKIQPAELGDSAVYLCASSFRGGYNEQFFGPGTRLTVL.

The J gene is TRBJ2-2, the V gene TRBV7-9, with a weak D call TRBD2 (6 bases). Germline V gives CDR1 SEHNR, CDR2 FQNEAQ (reference sequence). V dropped 6 bases and J dropped 10 bases, with 27 bases sitting between them. This CDR3 is 17 amino acids long. CDR3 loop: CASSPHPGRDGGTELFF. The CDR3 region has the DNA TGTGCCAGCAGTCCCCACCCCGGCCGGGACGGAGGGACGGAGCTGTTTTTT.

In this sample, this clone turned up a few times. V usage is TRBV19 and J usage is TRBJ1-5; D is possibly TRBD1 (5 bases). CDR1 is LNHDA, CDR2 SQIVND, per germline (reference sequence). V was clipped by 6 bases and J by 9 bases, with 15 bases between them. The CDR3 length is 13 residues. The CDR3 sequence is CASSNYQGMPQHF. The CDR3 coding sequence is TGTGCCAGTAGCAATTACCAGGGAATGCCCCAGCATTTT. The full variable domain, in which reference TRBV19 and TRBJ1-5 provide the parts outside the CDR3, is DGGITQSPKYLFRKEGQNVTLSCEQNLNHDAMYWYRQDPGQGLRLIYYSQIVNDFQKGDIAEGYSVSREKKESFPLTVTSAQKNPTAFYLCASSNYQGMPQHFGDGTRLSIL.

The rearrangement links TRBV10-3 to TRBJ2-2; 8 bases align to TRBD1. The CDR3 is 14 amino acids. The germline gives CDR1 ENHRY, CDR2 SYGVKD. V trimming: 6 bases; J trimming: 7 bases; junction bases outside the gene matches: 7. CDR3 loop: CAISFGQGYGELFF. The CDR3 bases are TGTGCCATCAGCTTCGGACAGGGATACGGGGAGCTGTTTTTT.